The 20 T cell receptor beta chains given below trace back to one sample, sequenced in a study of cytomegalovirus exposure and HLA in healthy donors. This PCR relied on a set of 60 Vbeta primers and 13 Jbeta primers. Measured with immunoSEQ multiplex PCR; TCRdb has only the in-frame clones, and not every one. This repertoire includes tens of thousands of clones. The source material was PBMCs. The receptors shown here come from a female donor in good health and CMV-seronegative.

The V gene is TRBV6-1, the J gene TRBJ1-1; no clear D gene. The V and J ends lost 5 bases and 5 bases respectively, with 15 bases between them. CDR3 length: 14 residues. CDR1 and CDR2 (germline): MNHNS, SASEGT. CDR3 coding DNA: TGTGCCAGCAGTTTGGGCCTCGGGAGGACTGAAGCTTTCTTT. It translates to CASSLGLGRTEAFF.

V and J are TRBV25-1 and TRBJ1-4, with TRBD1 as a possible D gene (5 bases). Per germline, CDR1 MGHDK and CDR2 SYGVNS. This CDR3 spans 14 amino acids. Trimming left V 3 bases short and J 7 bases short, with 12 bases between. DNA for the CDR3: TGTGCCAGCAGTGAGGGAGGGGAGGGTGAAAAACTGTTTTTT. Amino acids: CASSEGGEGEKLFF.

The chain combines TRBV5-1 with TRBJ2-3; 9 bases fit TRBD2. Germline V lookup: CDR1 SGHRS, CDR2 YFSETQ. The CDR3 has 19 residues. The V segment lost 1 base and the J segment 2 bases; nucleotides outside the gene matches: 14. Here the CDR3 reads CASSLPSGGLAGITDTQYF. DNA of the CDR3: TGCGCCAGCAGCTTGCCGTCGGGCGGGCTAGCGGGGATCACAGATACGCAGTATTTT.

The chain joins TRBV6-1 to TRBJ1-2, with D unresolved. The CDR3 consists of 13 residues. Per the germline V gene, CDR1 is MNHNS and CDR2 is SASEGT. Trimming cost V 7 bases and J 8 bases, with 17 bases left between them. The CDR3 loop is CASTPINSGGYTF. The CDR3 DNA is TGTGCCAGCACTCCAATCAACTCGGGGGGCTACACCTTC.

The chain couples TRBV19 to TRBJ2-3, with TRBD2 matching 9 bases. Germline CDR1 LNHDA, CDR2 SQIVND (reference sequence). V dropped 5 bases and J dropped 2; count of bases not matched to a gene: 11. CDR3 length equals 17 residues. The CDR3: CASSGSPGLALTDTQYF. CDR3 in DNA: TGTGCCAGTAGTGGGTCCCCGGGACTAGCCCTCACAGATACGCAGTATTTT.

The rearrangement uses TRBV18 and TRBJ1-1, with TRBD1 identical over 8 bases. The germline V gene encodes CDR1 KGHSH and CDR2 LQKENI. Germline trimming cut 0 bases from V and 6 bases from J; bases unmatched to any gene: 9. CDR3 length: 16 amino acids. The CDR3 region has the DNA TGTGCCAGCTCACCACCGGACAGGGCTATTATCGCTGAAGCTTTCTTT. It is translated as CASSPPDRAIIAEAFF.

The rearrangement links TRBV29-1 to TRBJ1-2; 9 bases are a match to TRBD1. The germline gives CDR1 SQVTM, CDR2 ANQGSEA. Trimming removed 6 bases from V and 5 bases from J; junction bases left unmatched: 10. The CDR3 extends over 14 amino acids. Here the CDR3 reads CSVAVPDRGYGYTF. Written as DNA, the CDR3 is TGCAGCGTCGCCGTACCGGACAGGGGTTATGGCTACACCTTC.

CDR3 amino acids: CASSLDGDYEQYF. The CDR3, as DNA: TGTGCCAGCAGCTTGGACGGGGACTACGAGCAGTACTTC. This chain connects TRBV5-6 to TRBJ2-7; the D gene is possibly TRBD2 (5 bases). CDR1 and CDR2 from the germline V gene are SGHDT and YYEEEE. V was cut by 0 bases and J by 3 bases, with 7 bases left in between. The CDR3 sequence is 13 residues long.

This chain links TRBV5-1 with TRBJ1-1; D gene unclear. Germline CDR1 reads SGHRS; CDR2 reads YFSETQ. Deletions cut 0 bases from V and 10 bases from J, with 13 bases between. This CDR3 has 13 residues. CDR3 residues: CASSLDAGLGAFF. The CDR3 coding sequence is TGCGCCAGCAGCTTGGATGCGGGCCTTGGAGCTTTCTTT.

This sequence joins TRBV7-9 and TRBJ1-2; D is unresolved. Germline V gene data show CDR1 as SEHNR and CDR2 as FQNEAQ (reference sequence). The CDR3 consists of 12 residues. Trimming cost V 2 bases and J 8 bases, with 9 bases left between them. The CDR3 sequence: CASSLPGWGYTF. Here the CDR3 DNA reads TGTGCCAGCAGCTTACCCGGGTGGGGCTACACCTTC.

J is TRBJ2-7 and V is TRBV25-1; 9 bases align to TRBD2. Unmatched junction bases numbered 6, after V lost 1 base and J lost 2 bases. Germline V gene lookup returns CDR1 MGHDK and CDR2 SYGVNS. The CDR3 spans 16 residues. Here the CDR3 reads CASSEWSGTSTYEQYF. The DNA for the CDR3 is TGTGCCAGCAGTGAATGGTCAGGGACTAGCACCTACGAGCAGTACTTC.

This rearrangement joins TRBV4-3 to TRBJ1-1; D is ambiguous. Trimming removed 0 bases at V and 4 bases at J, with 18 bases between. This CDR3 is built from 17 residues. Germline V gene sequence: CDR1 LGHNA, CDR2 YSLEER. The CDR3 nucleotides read TGCGCCAGCAGCCAAGATTGGGAGGGTCCCTGGAGCACTGAAGCTTTCTTT. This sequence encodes CASSQDWEGPWSTEAFF.

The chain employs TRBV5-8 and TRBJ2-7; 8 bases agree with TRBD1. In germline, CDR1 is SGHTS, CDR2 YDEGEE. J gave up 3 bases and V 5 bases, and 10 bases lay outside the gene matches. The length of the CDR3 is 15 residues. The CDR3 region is CASSFGQGNFYEQYF. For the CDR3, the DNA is TGTGCCAGCAGTTTCGGACAGGGCAATTTCTACGAGCAGTACTTC.

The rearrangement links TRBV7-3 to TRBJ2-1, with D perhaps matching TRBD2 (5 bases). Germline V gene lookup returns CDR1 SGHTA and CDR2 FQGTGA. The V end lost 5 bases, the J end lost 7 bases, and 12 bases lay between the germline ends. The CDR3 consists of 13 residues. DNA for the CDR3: TGTGCCAGCAGCATAAACCCGGGAAATGAGCAGTTCTTC. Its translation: CASSINPGNEQFF.

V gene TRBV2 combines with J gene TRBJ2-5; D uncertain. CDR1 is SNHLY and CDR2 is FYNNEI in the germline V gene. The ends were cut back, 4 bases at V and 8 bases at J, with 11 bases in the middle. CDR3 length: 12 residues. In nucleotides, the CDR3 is TGTGCCAGCAGTGTGACCGGAGATACCCAGTACTTC. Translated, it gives CASSVTGDTQYF.

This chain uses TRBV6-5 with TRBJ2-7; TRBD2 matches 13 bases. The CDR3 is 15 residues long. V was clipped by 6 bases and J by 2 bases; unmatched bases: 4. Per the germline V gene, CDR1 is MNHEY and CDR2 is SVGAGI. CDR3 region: CASSPLAGGPYEQYF. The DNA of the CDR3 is TGTGCCAGCAGCCCACTAGCGGGGGGGCCCTACGAGCAGTACTTC.

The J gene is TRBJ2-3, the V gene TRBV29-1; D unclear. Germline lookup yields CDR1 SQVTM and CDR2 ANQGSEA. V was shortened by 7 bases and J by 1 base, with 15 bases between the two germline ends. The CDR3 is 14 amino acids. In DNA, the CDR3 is TGCAGCGCCTCCTCGTTAGGAGGCACAGATACGCAGTATTTT. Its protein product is CSASSLGGTDTQYF.

In DNA form, the CDR3 reads TGTGCCAGCTCACCCAGACAGGGTGGAAACACCATATATTTT. It translates to CASSPRQGGNTIYF. The V gene is TRBV18, the J gene TRBJ1-3; 7 positions agree with TRBD1. Germline V CDR1 and CDR2: KGHSH, LQKENI. The ends lost 3 bases at V and 3 bases at J; junction bases unmatched: 2. The CDR3 sequence is 14 residues long.

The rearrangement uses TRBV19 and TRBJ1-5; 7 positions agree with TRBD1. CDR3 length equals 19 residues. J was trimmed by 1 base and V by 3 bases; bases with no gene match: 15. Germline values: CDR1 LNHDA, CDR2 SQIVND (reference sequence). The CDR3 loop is CASSIHEGAPFGSNQPQHF. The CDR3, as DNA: TGTGCCAGTAGTATTCATGAGGGGGCACCTTTTGGGAGCAATCAGCCCCAGCATTTT.

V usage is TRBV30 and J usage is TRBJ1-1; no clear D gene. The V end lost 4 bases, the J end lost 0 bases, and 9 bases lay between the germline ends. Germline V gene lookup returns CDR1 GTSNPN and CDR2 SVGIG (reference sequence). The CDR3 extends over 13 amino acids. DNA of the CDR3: TGTGCCTGGACCACTAACCTGAACACTGAAGCTTTCTTT. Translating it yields CAWTTNLNTEAFF.